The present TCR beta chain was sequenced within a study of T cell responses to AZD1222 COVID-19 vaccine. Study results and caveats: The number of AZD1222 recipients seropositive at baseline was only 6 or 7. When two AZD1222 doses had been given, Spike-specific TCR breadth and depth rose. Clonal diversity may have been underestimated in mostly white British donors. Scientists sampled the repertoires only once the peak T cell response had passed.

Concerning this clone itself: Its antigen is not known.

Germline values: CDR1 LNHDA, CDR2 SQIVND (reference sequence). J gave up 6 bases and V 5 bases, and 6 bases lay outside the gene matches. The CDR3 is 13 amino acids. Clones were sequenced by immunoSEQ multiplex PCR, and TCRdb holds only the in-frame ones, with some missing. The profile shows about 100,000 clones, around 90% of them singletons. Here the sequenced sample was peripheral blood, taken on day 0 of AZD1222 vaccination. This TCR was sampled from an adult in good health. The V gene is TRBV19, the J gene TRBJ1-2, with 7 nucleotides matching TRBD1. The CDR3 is CASSLGGIDGYTF. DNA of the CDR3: TGTGCCAGTAGTCTAGGGGGCATCGATGGCTACACCTTC. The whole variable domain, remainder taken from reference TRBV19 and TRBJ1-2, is DGGITQSPKYLFRKEGQNVTLSCEQNLNHDAMYWYRQDPGQGLRLIYYSQIVNDFQKGDIAEGYSVSREKKESFPLTVTSAQKNPTAFYLCASSLGGIDGYTFGSGTRLTVV.